Listed below are T cell receptor beta chains from one sample, sequenced in a study of T cells in Graves' hyperthyroidism and ophthalmopathy. Via MiXCR, TCRdb re-called the multiplex PCR reads, giving one row per CDR3 protein. Found here are around 690,000 distinct CDR3 sequences, roughly 20% of them singletons; the top ten hold 34%. Sequenced sample: blood. The source of these receptors is a young man with Graves' ophthalmopathy. Both conserved end residues are part of each CDR3. Each record gives: J gene, clone size, V gene, D gene, CDR3 protein, CDR3 DNA. D genes are given only for firm matches. Clone size is shown for a subset of rows, as once, few, many or a class of expanded clone.

TRBJ2-1 NA TRBV20-1 NA CSAGPRYNEQFF TGCAGTGCTGGACCTCGCTACAATGAGCAGTTCTTC
TRBJ2-1 NA TRBV27 TRBD2 CASSSLRSGRVYNEQFF TGTGCCAGCAGTTCCCTCCGTAGCGGGAGGGTATACAATGAGCAGTTCTTC
TRBJ2-1 NA TRBV10-1 TRBD2 CASSDGEGGLSYNEQFF TGCGCCAGCAGTGATGGCGAGGGAGGGCTATCCTACAATGAGCAGTTCTTC
TRBJ1-1 many TRBV2 NA CASSVDGQVNTEAFF TGTGCCAGCAGTGTGGATGGGCAGGTGAACACTGAAGCTTTCTTT
TRBJ1-1 few TRBV30 NA CAWSDSRQGNGNTEAFF TGTGCCTGGAGTGATTCTCGGCAGGGTAATGGGAACACTGAAGCTTTCTTT
TRBJ2-7 NA TRBV20-1 TRBD2 CSALELAGVVPEEQYF TGCAGTGCTTTAGAGCTAGCGGGAGTGGTACCGGAAGAGCAGTACTTC
TRBJ1-5 many TRBV30 TRBD1 CAWNPGTGSNQPQHF TGTGCCTGGAACCCCGGGACAGGGAGCAATCAGCCCCAGCATTTT
TRBJ2-1 NA TRBV7-9 TRBD2 CASSEPTQGALSGRAYNEQFF TGTGCCAGCAGCGAACCCACACAGGGGGCCCTTAGCGGGAGGGCTTACAATGAGCAGTTCTTC
TRBJ1-1 NA TRBV4-1 NA CASSPGVLFNTEAFF TGCGCCAGCAGCCCAGGGGTTTTGTTCAACACTGAAGCTTTCTTT
TRBJ2-7 many TRBV6-1 NA CASSRTAASYEQYF TGTGCCAGCAGTCGGACAGCGGCCAGCTACGAGCAGTACTTC
TRBJ2-5 NA TRBV7-9 TRBD1 CASSLISFNRGVETQYF TGTGCCAGCAGCCTTATATCGTTTAACAGGGGTGTGGAGACCCAGTACTTC
TRBJ1-3 few TRBV15 NA CATSRDRPNSSGNTIYF TGTGCCACCAGCAGAGATCGACCTAATAGCTCTGGAAACACCATATATTTT
TRBJ1-1 few TRBV29-1 TRBD1 CSVGVDRGTFF TGCAGCGTTGGTGTGGACAGGGGAACTTTCTTT
TRBJ2-3 few TRBV10-3 NA CAISEPGGPLTDTQYF TGTGCCATCAGTGAGCCCGGCGGACCCCTCACAGATACGCAGTATTTT
TRBJ1-2 many TRBV30 NA CAWSAGTSGYTF TGTGCCTGGAGTGCCGGGACCTCTGGCTACACCTTC
TRBJ2-3 NA TRBV20-1 NA CSAKLSDTQYF TGCAGTGCTAAGTTATCAGATACGCAGTATTTT
TRBJ2-5 NA TRBV5-1 NA CASSWDSSETQYF TGCGCCAGCAGCTGGGACTCCTCGGAGACCCAGTACTTC
TRBJ2-4 NA TRBV5-1 NA CASSSHGGDRNIQYF TGCGCCAGCAGCTCCCATGGGGGGGACAGAAACATTCAGTACTTC
TRBJ2-7 few TRBV6-5 TRBD1 CASSYSSGQGNYEQYF TGTGCCAGCAGTTACTCATCGGGACAGGGGAACTACGAGCAGTACTTC
TRBJ2-7 few TRBV7-9 NA CASSTSSGARTALYEQYF TGTGCCAGCAGCACTAGCTCTGGCGCGAGGACTGCTCTCTACGAGCAGTACTTC
TRBJ1-1 NA TRBV6-5 NA CASSYMGNSEAFF TGTGCCAGCAGTTACATGGGGAACTCTGAAGCTTTCTTT
TRBJ2-7 NA TRBV6-1 NA CASSEVGVYEQYF TGTGCCAGCAGTGAAGTGGGGGTCTACGAGCAGTACTTC
TRBJ1-1 many TRBV30 NA CAWSVNIYTEAFF TGTGCCTGGAGTGTAAACATTTACACTGAAGCTTTCTTT
TRBJ2-5 many TRBV11-1 NA CASSPLSTTQYF TGTGCCAGCAGCCCTCTGTCCACGACCCAGTACTTC
TRBJ2-5 NA TRBV4-3 TRBD2 CASSQDHTSGRKETQYF TGCGCCAGCAGCCAAGATCATACTAGCGGGAGAAAGGAGACCCAGTACTTC
TRBJ2-1 many TRBV30 NA CAWSRYNEQFF TGTGCCTGGAGCCGTTACAATGAGCAGTTCTTC
TRBJ1-1 many TRBV6-2/TRBV6-3 NA CASSSLQGNTEAFF TGTGCCAGCAGTTCTTTACAGGGGAACACTGAAGCTTTCTTT
TRBJ2-7 few TRBV14 NA CASSQTGRGNYEQYF TGTGCCAGCAGCCAAACCGGACGAGGGAACTACGAGCAGTACTTC
TRBJ2-5 few TRBV3-1 NA CASSQDSATSETQYF TGTGCCAGCAGCCAAGATAGCGCGACATCAGAGACCCAGTACTTC
TRBJ1-1 few TRBV10-3 NA CATLGANTEAFF TGTGCCACCCTTGGGGCAAACACTGAAGCTTTCTTT
TRBJ2-5 many TRBV11-2 TRBD1 CASSPQGSRETQYF TGTGCCAGCAGCCCACAGGGGAGCCGAGAGACCCAGTACTTC
TRBJ2-7 NA TRBV10-3 TRBD2 CAISESTSVGGEQYF TGTGCCATCAGTGAGTCGACTAGCGTTGGGGGCGAGCAGTACTTC
TRBJ1-1 few TRBV19 NA CASSIPSAGGYTEAFF TGTGCCAGTTCGATACCTTCTGCGGGGGGATACACTGAAGCTTTCTTT
TRBJ1-4 many TRBV3-1 NA CASSDRTGRSEKLFF TGTGCCAGCAGCGATAGAACCGGGAGGTCTGAAAAACTGTTTTTT